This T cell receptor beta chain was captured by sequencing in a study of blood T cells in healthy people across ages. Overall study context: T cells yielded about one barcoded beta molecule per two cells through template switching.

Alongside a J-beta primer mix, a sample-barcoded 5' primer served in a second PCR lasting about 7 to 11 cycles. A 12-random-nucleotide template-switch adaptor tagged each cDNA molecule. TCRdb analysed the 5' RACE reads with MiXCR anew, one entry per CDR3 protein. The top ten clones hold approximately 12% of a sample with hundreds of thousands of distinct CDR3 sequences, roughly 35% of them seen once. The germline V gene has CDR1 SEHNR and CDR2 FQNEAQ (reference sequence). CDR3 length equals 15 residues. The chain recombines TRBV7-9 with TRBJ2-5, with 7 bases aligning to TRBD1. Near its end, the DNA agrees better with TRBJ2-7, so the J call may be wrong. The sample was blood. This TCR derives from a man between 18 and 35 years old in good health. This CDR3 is CASSSLDRVVYEQYF. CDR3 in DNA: TGTGCCAGCAGCTCGCTAGACAGGGTTGTTTACGAGCAGTACTTC.